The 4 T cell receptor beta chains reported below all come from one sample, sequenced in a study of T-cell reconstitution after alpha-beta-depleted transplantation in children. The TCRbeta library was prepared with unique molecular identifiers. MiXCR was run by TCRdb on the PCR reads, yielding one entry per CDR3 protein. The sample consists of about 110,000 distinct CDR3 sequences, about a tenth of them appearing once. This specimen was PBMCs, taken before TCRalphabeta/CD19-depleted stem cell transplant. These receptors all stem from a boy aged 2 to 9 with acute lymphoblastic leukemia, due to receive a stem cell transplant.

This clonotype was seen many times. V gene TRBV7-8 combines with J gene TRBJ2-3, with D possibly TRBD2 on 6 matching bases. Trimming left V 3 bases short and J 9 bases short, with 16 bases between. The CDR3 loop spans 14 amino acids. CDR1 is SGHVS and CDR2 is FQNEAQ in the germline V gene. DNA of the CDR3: TGTGCCAGCAGCTTGACGGGAGTGGGGGAGACGCAGTATTTT. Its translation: CASSLTGVGETQYF.

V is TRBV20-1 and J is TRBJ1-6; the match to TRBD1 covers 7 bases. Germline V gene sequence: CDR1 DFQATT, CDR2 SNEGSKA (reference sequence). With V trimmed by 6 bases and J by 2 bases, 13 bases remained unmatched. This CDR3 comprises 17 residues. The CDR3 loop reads CSAQRIVTGAYNSPLHF. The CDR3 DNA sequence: TGCAGTGCACAGCGGATTGTTACAGGGGCCTATAATTCACCCCTCCACTTT.

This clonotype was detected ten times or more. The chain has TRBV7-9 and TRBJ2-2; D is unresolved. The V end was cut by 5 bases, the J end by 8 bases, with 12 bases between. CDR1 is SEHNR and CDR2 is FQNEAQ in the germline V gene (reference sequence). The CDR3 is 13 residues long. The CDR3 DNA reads TGTGCCAGCAGCCATGATAGGGATGGGGAGCTGTTTTTT. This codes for CASSHDRDGELFF.

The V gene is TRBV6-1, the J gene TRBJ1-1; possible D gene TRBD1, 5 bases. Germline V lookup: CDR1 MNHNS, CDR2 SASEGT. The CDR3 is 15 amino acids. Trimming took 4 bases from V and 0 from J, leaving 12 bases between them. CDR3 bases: TGTGCCAGCAGTGGGAGTGGGGCCTTGAACACTGAAGCTTTCTTT. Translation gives CASSGSGALNTEAFF.